Listed below are T cell receptor beta chains from one sample, sequenced in a study of immune cell composition in non-small cell lung cancer. Profiling relied on immunoSEQ multiplex PCR, and the TCRdb table lists in-frame clones only, not all of them. The top ten hold 11% of the sample, which has approximately 13,000 clones, approximately 84% seen once. Input material: lung tumor tissue. The receptor source for this set is a human donor with non-small cell lung cancer. Both conserved end residues are part of each CDR3. The D gene is left open where the match is weak. The size of a clone is reported for some rows only, either as once, few or many, or as a class for expanded clones.

clone_size	v_call	d_call	j_call	cdr3_aa	cdr3_nt
-	TRBV7-8	-	TRBJ2-5	CASSPLTVQETQYF	TGTGCCAGCAGTCCCTTAACGGTCCAAGAGACCCAGTACTTC
few	TRBV7-3	TRBD2	TRBJ2-2	CASSRTGGGELFF	TGTGCCAGCAGCCGGACGGGGGGCGGGGAGCTGTTTTTT
-	TRBV7-3	TRBD2	TRBJ2-5	CASSLSSGSGETQYF	TGTGCCAGCAGCTTAAGCAGCGGGAGTGGCGAGACCCAGTACTTC
-	TRBV7-2	TRBD2	TRBJ2-2	CASSLKLAGLIAGELFF	TGTGCCAGCAGCTTAAAACTAGCGGGACTAATAGCCGGGGAGCTGTTTTTT
-	TRBV5-1	TRBD2	TRBJ2-1	CASSFASGRNEQFF	TGCGCCAGCAGCTTTGCTAGCGGGAGAAACGAGCAGTTCTTC
-	TRBV9	-	TRBJ2-1	CASSPRGSGMYNEQFF	TGTGCCAGCAGCCCCCGGGGTAGCGGTATGTACAATGAGCAGTTCTTC
-	TRBV6-4	-	TRBJ1-6	CASSERTSNSPLHF	TGTGCCAGCAGTGAACGGACAAGTAATTCACCCCTCCACTTT
-	TRBV11-2	-	TRBJ2-7	CASSSPRRGRATSYEQYF	TGTGCCAGCAGCTCCCCCCGGAGGGGCAGGGCAACCTCCTACGAGCAGTACTTC
-	TRBV4-1	-	TRBJ2-7	CASSHPALGSYEQYF	TGCGCCAGCAGCCATCCGGCCCTAGGCTCCTACGAGCAGTACTTC
-	TRBV6-1	TRBD1	TRBJ1-3	CASRIQGINTIYF	TGTGCCAGCAGGATACAGGGGATTAACACCATATATTTT
-	TRBV10-3	TRBD2	TRBJ2-1	CAISAPGLAANEQFF	TGTGCCATCAGTGCTCCGGGACTAGCGGCCAATGAGCAGTTCTTC
-	TRBV5-6	-	TRBJ2-7	CASSLDQAYSYEQYF	TGTGCCAGCAGCTTGGATCAGGCGTACTCCTACGAGCAGTACTTC
-	TRBV30	TRBD2	TRBJ2-3	CAWSVLAGATDTQYF	TGTGCCTGGAGTGTTCTAGCGGGAGCCACAGATACGCAGTATTTT
-	TRBV5-5	TRBD2	TRBJ2-3	CASSQGLATDTQYF	TGTGCCAGCAGCCAAGGACTAGCCACAGATACGCAGTATTTT
few	TRBV28	-	TRBJ2-1	CASSLQGTYSYNEQFF	TGTGCCAGCAGTTTACAGGGGACCTACTCCTACAATGAGCAGTTCTTC
-	TRBV11-2	-	TRBJ1-2	CASSLVEGSYGYTF	TGTGCCAGCAGCTTAGTCGAGGGGTCCTATGGCTACACCTTC